This entry lists 6 T cell receptor beta chains sequenced from one sample in a study of T-cell reconstitution after alpha-beta-depleted transplantation in children. Library preparation (for TCRbeta) was performed with unique molecular identifiers. TCRdb reprocessed the PCR reads via MiXCR and lists one record per CDR3 protein. The table records more than 500,000 distinct CDR3 sequences, about 10% of them present only once. Sequences were derived from PBMCs, mostly from graft donor cells, sampled 180 days after TCRalphabeta/CD19-depleted stem cell transplant. The receptors here all came from a female patient aged 2-15 years who had a stem cell transplant for aplastic anemia, so the T cells may come from the graft donor.

This clonotype has only a few counts. The chain is built from TRBV4-1 and TRBJ1-5; D is perhaps TRBD1 (5 bases). There are 16 residues in the CDR3. Germline CDR1 MGHRA, CDR2 YSYEKL. Trimming shortened V by 1 base and J by 7 bases, and 17 bases separated the two germline ends. CDR3 sequence: CASSQVVAREDQPQHF. The CDR3 DNA is TGCGCCAGCAGCCAAGTAGTCGCCAGGGAGGACCAGCCCCAGCATTTT.

V is TRBV11-2 and J is TRBJ2-3, with TRBD2 matching 7 bases. Germline CDR1 is SGHAT and CDR2 is FQNNGV. The V gene end was trimmed by 5 bases and the J gene end by 2 bases; junction bases not matched to a gene: 16. This CDR3 is 18 amino acids long. CDR3 residues: CASSRTRTLAETTDTQYF. For the CDR3, the DNA is TGTGCCAGCAGCCGCACCCGAACCCTAGCGGAGACCACAGATACGCAGTATTTT.

The J gene is TRBJ1-5, the V gene TRBV6-6; D possibly corresponds to TRBD1 (5 bases). Germline assignment: CDR1 MNHNY and CDR2 SVGAGI (reference sequence). The CDR3 consists of 13 residues. Trimming shortened V by 4 bases and J by 8 bases, and 12 bases separated the two germline ends. The CDR3: CASSWGPDKPQHF. Here the CDR3 DNA reads TGTGCCAGCAGTTGGGGCCCAGACAAGCCCCAGCATTTT.

Only a few counts were recorded for this clonotype. J is TRBJ2-1 and V is TRBV28; 8 nucleotides match TRBD2. The junction had 6 bases not matched to a gene; V was cut back by 6 bases and J by 2 bases. CDR1 and CDR2 (germline): MDHEN, SYDVKM. This CDR3 is 15 amino acids long. CDR3 protein: CASSYLAGAYNEQFF. The CDR3 region has the DNA TGTGCCAGCAGCTATCTAGCGGGCGCCTACAATGAGCAGTTCTTC.

This clonotype has just a few counts. The chain employs TRBV29-1 and TRBJ2-5; D is unclear. The length of the CDR3 is 11 residues. Germline V gene data show CDR1 as SQVTM and CDR2 as ANQGSEA. The V gene lost 4 bases and the J gene lost 2 bases, with 5 bases spanning the gap. CDR3 amino acids: CSVGRQETQYF. The CDR3 region has the DNA TGCAGCGTTGGACGACAAGAGACCCAGTACTTC.

This clonotype turned up a few times. This sequence joins TRBV7-6 and TRBJ1-1; D unresolved. The CDR3 extends over 14 amino acids. With 5 bases removed from V and 0 bases from J, the gap between germline ends came to 10 bases. Germline V gives CDR1 SGHVS, CDR2 FNYEAQ. CDR3 in amino acids: CASSPGPLNTEAFF. CDR3 sequence (DNA): TGTGCCAGCAGCCCTGGACCGCTGAACACTGAAGCTTTCTTT.